These 30 T cell receptor beta chains share one sample of origin, sequenced in a study of T cell changes during pregnancy in multiple sclerosis. Assay used: immunoSEQ multiplex PCR; TCRdb lists only in-frame clones, some missing. The sample shows approximately 41,000 clones, roughly 89% of them seen only once. The source was CD4+ T cells from peripheral blood mononuclear cells, collected in the first trimester of pregnancy. The source of these receptors is a female donor with multiple sclerosis, enrolled in a pregnancy study.

This chain uses TRBV5-4 with TRBJ2-1; 8 nucleotides match TRBD2. The CDR3 contains 17 residues. Germline values: CDR1 SGHNT, CDR2 YYREEE (reference sequence). The V segment lost 4 bases and the J segment 4 bases; nucleotides outside the gene matches: 13. In nucleotides, the CDR3 is TGTGCCAGCAGCATTGGAGGCTTTAGCGGGACTTACAATGAGCAGTTCTTC. Amino acids: CASSIGGFSGTYNEQFF.

This chain joins TRBV7-8 and TRBJ1-2, with D perhaps matching TRBD1 (5 bases). The CDR3 consists of 17 residues. V gave up 3 bases and J gave up 4 bases, with 21 bases separating them. Germline lookup yields CDR1 SGHVS and CDR2 FQNEAQ. CDR3 bases: TGTGCCAGCAGCTTCCTGGGGGGAGGGTTGCGTAGCTATGGCTACACCTTC. This encodes CASSFLGGGLRSYGYTF.

V usage is TRBV7-3 and J usage is TRBJ2-1, with TRBD2 matching over 7 bases. V dropped 1 base and J dropped 9; count of bases not matched to a gene: 12. CDR1 and CDR2 (germline): SGHTA, FQGTGA. The length of the CDR3 is 16 residues. Here the CDR3 reads CASSLNHGTKQSEQFF. CDR3 coding DNA: TGTGCCAGCAGCTTAAATCACGGGACTAAGCAGTCTGAGCAGTTCTTC. The full variable domain, in which reference TRBV7-3 and TRBJ2-1 provide the parts outside the CDR3, is GAGVSQTPSNKVTEKGKYVELRCDPISGHTALYWYRQSLGQGPEFLIYFQGTGAADDSGLPNDRFFAVRPEGSVSTLKIQRTERGDSAVYLCASSLNHGTKQSEQFFGPGTRLTVL.

The V gene is TRBV11-2, the J gene TRBJ1-4; perhaps TRBD1 as D (6 bases). Germline V gives CDR1 SGHAT, CDR2 FQNNGV. Trimming removed 2 bases from V and 5 bases from J, with 12 bases in between. The CDR3 is made up of 15 amino acids. Here the CDR3 reads CASSLKNRANEKLFF. In DNA, the CDR3 is TGTGCCAGCAGCTTAAAAAACAGGGCAAATGAAAAACTGTTTTTT.

J is TRBJ1-5 and V is TRBV6-6; 10 bases line up with TRBD1. Germline-derived CDR1 and CDR2 are MNHNY and SVGAGI (reference sequence). V gave up 6 bases and J gave up 2 bases; unmatched junction bases: 4. The CDR3 has 15 residues. In nucleotides, the CDR3 is TGTGCCAGCAGCCCGACAGGGGGCCGCAATCAGCCCCAGCATTTT. Its protein product is CASSPTGGRNQPQHF.

The V and J genes are TRBV6-5 and TRBJ1-1; no reliable D call. V was trimmed by 1 base and J by 5 bases, leaving 5 bases between them. The CDR3 runs to 12 residues. Germline V CDR1 and CDR2: MNHEY, SVGAGI. DNA of the CDR3: TGTGCCAGCAGTTACTGGAGAACTGAAGCTTTCTTT. Translation gives CASSYWRTEAFF.

The V and J genes are TRBV4-3 and TRBJ2-3; TRBD2 might be the D (5 bases). The CDR3 runs to 16 residues. The V and J ends lost 1 base and 8 bases respectively, with 19 bases between them. Per the germline V gene, CDR1 is LGHNA and CDR2 is YSLEER. The CDR3 bases are TGCGCCAGCAGCCAAGGCGGACTCTCCATCCAGAGTACGCAGTATTTT. This gives the protein CASSQGGLSIQSTQYF.

The chain combines TRBV5-1 with TRBJ2-1, with D possibly being TRBD2 (5 bases). Germline loops: CDR1 SGHRS, CDR2 YFSETQ. The V gene lost 0 bases and the J gene lost 0 bases, with 10 bases spanning the gap. The CDR3 covers 16 residues. The CDR3 region is CASSLVPGSSYNEQFF. CDR3 sequence (DNA): TGCGCCAGCAGCTTGGTACCGGGGAGCTCCTACAATGAGCAGTTCTTC.

The gene calls are TRBV4-1 and TRBJ2-1; TRBD1 might be the D (6 bases). Trimming cost V 2 bases and J 4 bases, with 15 bases left between them. The CDR3 has 16 amino acids. Germline-derived CDR1 and CDR2 are MGHRA and YSYEKL. The CDR3: CASSQRLGGEYNEQFF. The CDR3 DNA reads TGCGCCAGCAGCCAACGATTAGGGGGAGAATACAATGAGCAGTTCTTC.

The CDR3, as DNA: TGTGCCGTGGGGGCCCTGATCACAGATACGCAGTATTTT. It is translated as CAVGALITDTQYF. The J gene is TRBJ2-3, the V gene TRBV6-1, with D possibly matching TRBD1 (6 bases). V gave up 11 bases and J gave up 2 bases, with 14 bases separating them. Germline CDR1 MNHNS, CDR2 SASEGT. CDR3 length: 13 amino acids.

J is TRBJ2-7 and V is TRBV28; 9 nucleotides agree with TRBD1. The V gene's germline CDR1 is MDHEN and CDR2 SYDVKM. V trimming: 8 bases; J trimming: 2 bases; junction bases outside the gene matches: 4. The CDR3 runs 13 residues. The CDR3 protein is CASLGQGPYEQYF. In DNA form, the CDR3 reads TGTGCCAGCTTGGGACAGGGCCCCTACGAGCAGTACTTC. The whole variable domain, remainder taken from reference TRBV28 and TRBJ2-7, is DVKVTQSSRYLVKRTGEKVFLECVQDMDHENMFWYRQDPGLGLRLIYFSYDVKMKEKGDIPEGYSVSREKKERFSLILESASTNQTSMYLCASLGQGPYEQYFGPGTRLTVT.

This sequence joins TRBV5-4 and TRBJ2-6; no firm D call. The CDR3 spans 14 residues. Looked up from germline, CDR1 is SGHNT and CDR2 is YYREEE (reference sequence). V was shortened by 2 bases and J by 2 bases, with 5 bases between the two germline ends. Here the CDR3 reads CASSLYAGANVLTF. The CDR3 bases are TGTGCCAGCAGCTTATATGCTGGGGCCAACGTCCTGACTTTC.

This clone was observed a few times. The CDR3 DNA reads TGCGCCAGCAGTGATGGGGAGGGAAGTCAGCCCCAGCATTTT. It translates to CASSDGEGSQPQHF. This chain links TRBV10-1 with TRBJ1-5; the D is unclear. Germline V gives CDR1 WNHNN, CDR2 SYGVQD (reference sequence). The CDR3 runs 14 residues. V lost 3 bases to trimming and J lost 6 bases, with 12 bases between them.

J is TRBJ2-7 and V is TRBV5-4; TRBD2 matches 14 bases. Germline V gives CDR1 SGHNT, CDR2 YYREEE (reference sequence). This CDR3 is built from 16 residues. Trimming took 4 bases from V and 6 from J; bases not matched to a gene: 9. This chain's CDR3 is CASSPPGLAGVGEQYF. The CDR3 coding sequence is TGTGCCAGCAGCCCCCCGGGACTAGCGGGAGTTGGCGAGCAGTACTTC.

This chain links TRBV13 with TRBJ1-2; 8 bases are a match to TRBD1. CDR3 length: 15 amino acids. V was clipped by 4 bases and J by 8 bases; unmatched bases: 12. Germline CDR1 reads PRHDT; CDR2 reads FYEKMQ (reference sequence). The CDR3 sequence is CASSSMGGQGGGYTF. CDR3 DNA: TGTGCCAGCAGCTCAATGGGAGGACAGGGCGGCGGCTACACCTTC.

The rearrangement uses TRBV2 and TRBJ1-1, with 8 nucleotides matching TRBD1. The CDR3 extends over 13 amino acids. Germline V CDR1 and CDR2: SNHLY, FYNNEI. V lost 5 bases and J lost 1; bases outside the gene matches: 0. CDR3 protein: CASSTGGNTEAFF. Written as DNA, the CDR3 is TGTGCCAGCAGTACAGGGGGGAACACTGAAGCTTTCTTT. The complete variable domain, with remaining parts taken from reference TRBV2 and TRBJ1-1, reads EPEVTQTPSHQVTQMGQEVILRCVPISNHLYFYWYRQILGQKVEFLVSFYNNEISEKSEIFDDQFSVERPDGSNFTLKIRSTKLEDSAMYFCASSTGGNTEAFFGQGTRLTVV.

This chain joins TRBV6-5 and TRBJ2-3; tentatively, D is TRBD2 (5 bases). This CDR3 region has 15 residues. Germline-derived CDR1 and CDR2 are MNHEY and SVGAGI. Trimming pared 6 bases from V and 2 bases from J, leaving 15 bases between. The CDR3 DNA follows: TGTGCCAGCAGCGCAAGGACTTCTAACACAGATACGCAGTATTTT. It codes for CASSARTSNTDTQYF.

The chain is built from TRBV6-6 and TRBJ2-3; TRBD2 is a possible D gene (5 bases). V dropped 5 bases and J dropped 3 bases, with 12 bases sitting between them. Per the germline V gene, CDR1 is MNHNY and CDR2 is SVGAGI (reference sequence). This CDR3 is built from 14 residues. The CDR3: CASSLTTTTDTQYF. The DNA for the CDR3 is TGTGCCAGCAGTCTGACTACCACGACAGATACGCAGTATTTT.

The chain recombines TRBV28 with TRBJ2-3; 11 nucleotides align to TRBD2. Trimming at V came to 5 bases and at J to 2 bases, leaving 6 bases not matched to a gene. The germline gives CDR1 MDHEN, CDR2 SYDVKM. The CDR3 consists of 16 residues. The CDR3 spells CASSQRLAGFTDTQYF. CDR3 in DNA: TGTGCCAGCAGTCAGAGACTAGCGGGATTCACAGATACGCAGTATTTT.

This clone has only one observation. The rearrangement links TRBV7-6 to TRBJ2-1; TRBD2 might be the D (5 bases). With 0 bases removed from V and 9 bases from J, the gap between germline ends came to 9 bases. Germline V gene data show CDR1 as SGHVS and CDR2 as FNYEAQ. The CDR3 extends over 13 amino acids. CDR3 DNA: TGTGCCAGCAGCTTAGCCGCGGGCGGTGAGCAGTTCTTC. As protein: CASSLAAGGEQFF.

The chain is built from TRBV19 and TRBJ2-5; D gene ambiguous. V was shortened by 6 bases and J by 2 bases, with 7 bases between the two germline ends. There are 12 residues in the CDR3. Germline V gene data show CDR1 as LNHDA and CDR2 as SQIVND (reference sequence). The CDR3 sequence is CASSGAQETQYF. CDR3 in DNA: TGTGCCAGTAGCGGAGCGCAAGAGACCCAGTACTTC.

V usage is TRBV5-1 and J usage is TRBJ2-1; 11 bases line up with TRBD1. This CDR3 is built from 17 residues. CDR1 SGHRS and CDR2 YFSETQ come from the germline V gene. V shed 0 bases and J 6 bases; nucleotides not matched to a gene: 8. The CDR3 reads CASSLAWTGGKVNEQFF. The CDR3 bases are TGCGCCAGCAGCTTGGCCTGGACAGGGGGCAAAGTCAATGAGCAGTTCTTC.

The chain has TRBV7-9 and TRBJ2-7; D is undetermined. Trimming took off 8 bases at V and 2 bases at J, with 13 bases between the two ends. Germline loops: CDR1 SEHNR, CDR2 FQNEAQ (reference sequence). CDR3 size: 13 residues. As DNA, the CDR3 is TGTGCCAGCCGAGGCCGCTTTACCTACGAGCAGTACTTC. It translates to CASRGRFTYEQYF.

The chain uses TRBV21-1 and TRBJ2-1; TRBD2 is the table's D call, not checked against the DNA. TRBV21-1 is flagged as a pseudogene. This CDR3 is built from 10 residues. The CDR3 nucleotides read TGTGCCAGCATTAGCGGGAGGCAGTTCTTC. Translated, it gives CASISGRQFF.

The rearrangement uses TRBV27 and TRBJ2-5; D is unclear. The CDR3 runs to 13 residues. Germline CDR1 reads MNHEY; CDR2 reads SMNVEV (reference sequence). The V end lost 8 bases, the J end lost 2 bases, and 12 bases lay between the germline ends. CDR3: CASGLTGQETQYF. DNA of the CDR3: TGTGCCAGCGGATTAACCGGGCAAGAGACCCAGTACTTC.

The V call is TRBV5-6, the J call TRBJ2-1, with D possibly matching TRBD1 (6 bases). The CDR3 is made up of 15 amino acids. Trimming pared 2 bases from V and 3 bases from J, leaving 12 bases between. From germline, CDR1 is SGHDT and CDR2 YYEEEE. The DNA of the CDR3 is TGTGCCAGCAGCTTCCGGACAGTACTCTACAATGAGCAGTTCTTC. Protein product: CASSFRTVLYNEQFF.

J is TRBJ1-2 and V is TRBV4-3; D unclear. CDR1 LGHNA and CDR2 YSLEER come from the germline V gene. There are 15 residues in the CDR3. The V and J ends lost 0 bases and 8 bases respectively, with 16 bases between them. Here the CDR3 reads CASSQDFGELRGYTF. The CDR3 DNA reads as TGCGCCAGCAGCCAAGATTTTGGAGAGTTGAGGGGCTACACCTTC.

The gene calls are TRBV9 and TRBJ1-2; the D gene is possibly TRBD1 (6 bases). The CDR3 totals 13 residues. The V gene lost 2 bases and the J gene lost 8 bases, with 13 bases spanning the gap. Germline V gives CDR1 SGDLS, CDR2 YYNGEE. In DNA, the CDR3 is TGTGCCAGCAGCGTGTCACAGGGACGGGGCTACACCTTC. Protein sequence: CASSVSQGRGYTF.

This chain joins TRBV7-2 and TRBJ2-7, with D perhaps TRBD1 (5 bases). CDR3 size: 12 residues. Trimming pared 5 bases from V and 9 bases from J, leaving 14 bases between. Germline values: CDR1 SGHTA, CDR2 FQGNSA. The CDR3 DNA is TGTGCCAGCAGCGGCCAGACAGTGGTGCAGTACTTC. Amino acid sequence: CASSGQTVVQYF.

J is TRBJ1-4 and V is TRBV19, with D perhaps TRBD1 (5 bases). The CDR3 contains 14 residues. The germline V and J ends were trimmed by 3 bases and 8 bases, with 13 bases remaining between them. The V gene's germline CDR1 is LNHDA and CDR2 SQIVND (reference sequence). The CDR3, as DNA: TGTGCCAGTAGTATCCCCAGGGTGAGCGAAAAACTGTTTTTT. Translation gives CASSIPRVSEKLFF.